This T cell receptor (beta chain) emerged from a study of control samples from healthy donors and cancer patients. TCRdb's copy holds only in-frame clones and misses some; the assay was immunoSEQ multiplex PCR. Among tens of thousands of clones, roughly 90% were seen once, and the ten largest hold around 5.9%. The V gene end was trimmed by 7 bases and the J gene end by 8 bases; junction bases not matched to a gene: 5. The CDR3 has 12 residues. The germline V gene has CDR1 SGHDT and CDR2 YYEEEE. The chain is built from TRBV5-6 and TRBJ2-3; 9 bases line up with TRBD2. This sequence was found in a man aged 55-75 years with colorectal cancer. What was sequenced was PBMCs. DNA of the CDR3: TGTGCCAGCCGATCGCGGGGGGGTACGCAGTATTTT. Protein sequence: CASRSRGGTQYF.